This TCR beta chain was retrieved from a study of cytomegalovirus exposure and HLA in healthy donors. Overall study results and limits: Through in vitro validation, a few CMV-associated chains were shown to be specific for CMV antigens.

Nominal health characterized the donors when sampled, though unrecorded immune exposures were likely. On this clone: What it recognizes is unknown.

This PCR relied on a set of 60 Vbeta primers and 13 Jbeta primers. Clones were sequenced by immunoSEQ multiplex PCR, and TCRdb holds only the in-frame ones, with some missing. This table has 200,000 or so clones, roughly 80% appearing once. Germline lookup yields CDR1 SGHTA and CDR2 FQGTGA. The CDR3 covers 13 residues. Trimming removed 1 base from V and 5 bases from J; junction bases left unmatched: 2. The clonotype originates from a woman aged 45-60 years in good health and CMV-seropositive. Sequencing was done on a sample of PBMCs. The chain is built from TRBV7-3 and TRBJ2-7; 7 nucleotides align to TRBD2. The CDR3 nucleotides are TGTGCCAGCAGCTTAAGGGGAGGGCACGAGCAGTACTTC. It encodes CASSLRGGHEQYF.